This passage covers 4 T cell receptor beta chains from one sample sequenced in a study of blood T cell repertoires in COVID-19. TCRdb's copy holds only in-frame clones and misses some; the assay was immunoSEQ multiplex PCR. The sample records 300,000 to 400,000 clones, roughly 90% being singletons. Sequencing was carried out using peripheral blood. The receptors stem from a woman in her seventies with COVID-19, enrolled during active disease.

The rearrangement links TRBV28 to TRBJ1-4; TRBD1 aligns across 7 bases. Germline CDR1 reads MDHEN; CDR2 reads SYDVKM. The J segment lost 5 bases and the V segment lost 8 bases, leaving 2 bases of the junction unmatched. This CDR3 is 12 amino acids long. CDR3 loop: CASRDRNEKLFF. The DNA of the CDR3 is TGTGCCAGCCGGGACAGAAATGAAAAACTGTTTTTT.

The chain combines TRBV28 with TRBJ1-5; D gene unclear. There are 13 residues in the CDR3. Trimming took 5 bases from V and 7 from J, leaving 12 bases between them. CDR1 MDHEN and CDR2 SYDVKM come from the germline V gene. The CDR3 is CASSPGLSQPQHF. CDR3 DNA: TGTGCCAGCAGTCCTGGACTGTCACAGCCCCAGCATTTT. Using reference TRBV28 and TRBJ1-5 for the parts outside the CDR3, the full variable domain is DVKVTQSSRYLVKRTGEKVFLECVQDMDHENMFWYRQDPGLGLRLIYFSYDVKMKEKGDIPEGYSVSREKKERFSLILESASTNQTSMYLCASSPGLSQPQHFGDGTRLSIL.

This chain connects TRBV18 to TRBJ1-4; a weak D match, TRBD1 (6 bases). The CDR3 is 14 amino acids. The ends were cut back, 4 bases at V and 7 bases at J, with 13 bases in the middle. CDR1 and CDR2 (germline): KGHSH, LQKENI. For the CDR3, the DNA is TGTGCCAGCTCACTCCCTGGACAGCCTGAAAAACTGTTTTTT. It encodes CASSLPGQPEKLFF.

About this clone: Other nucleotide sequences in the sample specify the same CDR3. The rearrangement joins TRBV12-3 or TRBV12-4 to TRBJ1-4; D gene ambiguous. V gave up 3 bases and J gave up 8 bases, with 4 bases separating them. This CDR3 has 11 amino acids. CDR3 in DNA: TGTGCCAGCAGTTTTGGCGAAAAACTGTTTTTT. This codes for CASSFGEKLFF.